Listed here are 10 T cell receptor beta chains from one sample, sequenced in a study of blood T cell repertoires in COVID-19. The table came from immunoSEQ multiplex PCR; TCRdb's copy has only in-frame clones and leaves some out. Of some 300,000 clones in the sample, roughly 87% were seen once. Specimen: PBMCs or T cells enriched from blood (not recorded which). The receptors derive from a woman aged 30 to 39 who had recovered from COVID-19.

This sequence joins TRBV18 and TRBJ1-2, with TRBD1 matching over 7 bases. Germline V gives CDR1 KGHSH, CDR2 LQKENI. The CDR3 covers 15 residues. V shed 9 bases and J 4 bases; nucleotides not matched to a gene: 14. CDR3: CASVGQTLDGYGYTF. CDR3 bases: TGTGCCAGTGTGGGACAGACTCTTGATGGCTATGGCTACACCTTC. The full variable domain, in which reference TRBV18 and TRBJ1-2 provide the parts outside the CDR3, is NAGVMQNPRHLVRRRGQEARLRCSPMKGHSHVYWYRQLPEEGLKFMVYLQKENIIDESGMPKERFSAEFPKEGPSILRIQQVVRGDSAAYFCASVGQTLDGYGYTFGSGTRLTVV.

The J gene is TRBJ1-1, the V gene TRBV5-1; D uncertain. Trimming pared 4 bases from V and 4 bases from J, leaving 11 bases between. Germline assignment: CDR1 SGHRS and CDR2 YFSETQ. CDR3 length: 13 residues. CDR3 nucleotides: TGCGCCAGCAGCCTACGAGGCAGCACTGAAGCTTTCTTT. Its translation is CASSLRGSTEAFF.

This chain links TRBV6-5 with TRBJ1-2; no firm D call. V was pared by 6 bases and J by 6 bases, with 14 bases between. The CDR3 length is 13 residues. CDR1 and CDR2 (germline): MNHEY, SVGAGI. The CDR3 reads CASSASLRDGYTF. CDR3 DNA sequence: TGTGCCAGCAGCGCCTCCCTCCGGGATGGCTACACCTTC.

V usage is TRBV4-2 and J usage is TRBJ2-7; 11 nucleotides match TRBD2. The trim removed 1 base at V and 3 bases at J, leaving 11 bases unmatched. Germline CDR1 LGHNA, CDR2 YNFKEQ. This CDR3 spans 18 amino acids. Written as DNA, the CDR3 is TGTGCCAGCAGCCAAGCACTAGCGGGAGCTTCGGGAGGCTACGAGCAGTACTTC. This sequence encodes CASSQALAGASGGYEQYF.

The chain links TRBV14 to TRBJ2-3; 8 bases fit TRBD1. Germline V gene data show CDR1 as SGHDN and CDR2 as FVKESK. The CDR3 has 17 residues. Trimming cost V 2 bases and J 1 base; bases outside gene matches: 8. The CDR3 DNA is TGTGCCAGCAGCCAACTACCGGGACAGGCGGGCACAGATACGCAGTATTTT. Protein sequence: CASSQLPGQAGTDTQYF.

The table lists this clone with a count of one. The rearrangement uses TRBV30 and TRBJ1-5; no firm D call. The germline V gene encodes CDR1 GTSNPN and CDR2 SVGIG (reference sequence). V lost 0 bases to trimming and J lost 3 bases, with 6 bases between them. This CDR3 spans 13 amino acids. CDR3 sequence (DNA): TGTGCCTGGAGTGTAATAGACAATCAGCCCCAGCATTTT. Translation gives CAWSVIDNQPQHF.

The CDR3 protein is CASSRNSLYNSPLHF. The DNA of the CDR3 is TGTGCCAGCAGCCGGAACAGCTTATATAATTCACCCCTCCACTTT. The chain is built from TRBV7-2 and TRBJ1-6; D is uncertain. The CDR3 spans 15 residues. Germline V lookup: CDR1 SGHTA, CDR2 FQGNSA. V dropped 5 bases and J dropped 4 bases, with 12 bases sitting between them. The entire variable domain, with the rest obtained from reference TRBV7-2 and TRBJ1-6, is as follows: GAGVSQSPSNKVTEKGKDVELRCDPISGHTALYWYRQSLGQGLEFLIYFQGNSAPDKSGLPSDRFSAERTGGSVSTLTIQRTQQEDSAVYLCASSRNSLYNSPLHFGNGTRLTVT.

The rearrangement joins TRBV27 to TRBJ2-5; 13 nucleotides align to TRBD2. This CDR3 is 18 amino acids long. V was pared by 3 bases and J by 3 bases, with 10 bases of the junction left unmatched. Germline CDR1 is MNHEY and CDR2 is SMNVEV (reference sequence). Written as DNA, the CDR3 is TGTGCCAGCAGTTTCCGGACTAGCGGGGGCCCAGATAAAGAGACCCAGTACTTC. Its protein is CASSFRTSGGPDKETQYF.

The chain employs TRBV11-2 and TRBJ2-2; 8 nucleotides line up with TRBD2. V gave up 4 bases and J gave up 1 base; unmatched junction bases: 5. The germline V gene has CDR1 SGHAT and CDR2 FQNNGV. CDR3 size: 16 residues. As DNA, the CDR3 is TGTGCCAGCAGCTCGATTAGCGGGGAGAACACCGGGGAGCTGTTTTTT. As protein: CASSSISGENTGELFF.

This clone was observed once. J is TRBJ1-5 and V is TRBV19; no definite D call. CDR1 is LNHDA and CDR2 is SQIVND in the germline V gene (reference sequence). The CDR3 has 16 residues. Trimming stripped 3 bases from V and 4 bases from J, with 16 bases between. The CDR3 DNA is TGTGCCAGTAGTATGTGGAACGGGATCGGTAATCAGCCCCAGCATTTT. It yields the protein CASSMWNGIGNQPQHF.